Below, 18 T cell receptor beta chains from the same sample are listed, as sequenced in a study of early T cells in non-severe SARS-CoV-2 infection. TCRdb re-analysed the 5' RACE reads in MiXCR, keeping a single row per CDR3 protein. The sample lists more than 90,000 distinct CDR3 sequences, about 13% seen once, with 2% to 2.5% in the top ten. Sequencing was performed on whole blood. The receptors derive from an adult who was a healthcare worker with PCR-confirmed SARS-CoV-2 infection or an uninfected control (not recorded which).

This clonotype appeared a few times. The chain links TRBV28 to TRBJ2-6, with D maybe TRBD1 (6 bases). Trimming removed 4 bases from V and 0 bases from J, with 10 bases in between. CDR1 and CDR2 from the germline V gene are MDHEN and SYDVKM. This CDR3 spans 16 amino acids. DNA for the CDR3: TGTGCCAGCAGTTCCCCGGGACACTCTGGGGCCAACGTCCTGACTTTC. This translates into CASSSPGHSGANVLTF. Looking up the rest from reference TRBV28 and TRBJ2-6 gives the full variable domain: DVKVTQSSRYLVKRTGEKVFLECVQDMDHENMFWYRQDPGLGLRLIYFSYDVKMKEKGDIPEGYSVSREKKERFSLILESASTNQTSMYLCASSSPGHSGANVLTFGAGSRLTVL.

To note about this clonotype: At one boundary the junction diverges from the germline segment, which might be a read error. The chain has TRBV5-5 and TRBJ1-1, with no clear D. CDR1 and CDR2 from the germline V gene are SGHKS and YYEKEE (reference sequence). The CDR3 sequence is 12 residues long. CDR3 loop: CASTTAFTEVFF. Written as DNA, the CDR3 is TGTGCCAGCACCACAGCGTTCACTGAAGTTTTCTTT.

The CDR3 nucleotides read TGCAGTGCTATCCCAGGGACAAGATCCGCCCACGAGCAGTACTTC. This sequence encodes CSAIPGTRSAHEQYF. The gene calls are TRBV20-1 and TRBJ2-7, with TRBD1 as a possible D gene (6 bases). Per the germline V gene, CDR1 is DFQATT and CDR2 is SNEGSKA (reference sequence). The CDR3 sequence is 15 residues long. The V end was cut by 4 bases, the J end by 5 bases, with 21 bases between.

This clonotype was seen ten or more times. This chain uses TRBV12-3 or TRBV12-4 with TRBJ2-5; the D gene could be TRBD1 or TRBD2 (5 bases each). V was pared by 7 bases and J by 2 bases, with 17 bases between. CDR3 length: 15 residues. CDR3 bases: TGTGCCAGCAACCTGGGGGAATCGACTCAAGAGACCCAGTACTTC. Translating gives CASNLGESTQETQYF.

Of note for this clonotype: This may be a read error, as it is one base from a much larger clone. The chain employs TRBV7-8 and TRBJ2-5; D remains unclear. Looked up from germline, CDR1 is SGHVS and CDR2 is FQNEAQ. Trimming pared 3 bases from V and 5 bases from J, leaving 10 bases between. The CDR3 contains 13 residues. CDR3 sequence: CASSLDLWETQYF. CDR3 sequence (DNA): TGTGCCAGCAGCTTGGACCTTTGGGAGACCCAGTACTTC. The full variable domain, rest sourced from reference TRBV7-8 and TRBJ2-5, is GAGVSQSPRYKVAKRGQDVALRCDPISGHVSLFWYQQALGQGPEFLTYFQNEAQLDKSGLPSDRFFAERPEGSVSTLKIQRTQQEDSAVYLCASSLDLWETQYFGPGTRLLVL.

CDR3 in amino acids: CASSFGGYYNEQFF. CDR3 DNA sequence: TGTGCCAGCAGCTTCGGGGGATACTACAATGAGCAGTTCTTC. This chain joins TRBV9 and TRBJ2-1, with D perhaps matching TRBD2 (6 bases). Trimming pared 4 bases from V and 3 bases from J, leaving 11 bases between. CDR1 and CDR2 from the germline V gene are SGDLS and YYNGEE. The CDR3 length is 14 residues.

The V call is TRBV7-9, the J call TRBJ2-3, with 9 positions matching TRBD1. Losses at the gene ends were 1 base for V and 2 bases for J; bases not matched to a gene: 7. The CDR3 length is 17 residues. Per germline, CDR1 SEHNR and CDR2 FQNEAQ (reference sequence). The chain's CDR3 is CASSLGGRDRVTDTQYF. The CDR3 DNA follows: TGTGCCAGCAGCTTAGGGGGCCGGGACAGGGTCACAGATACGCAGTATTTT. The whole variable domain, filled in from reference TRBV7-9 and TRBJ2-3, reads DTGVSQNPRHKITKRGQNVTFRCDPISEHNRLYWYRQTLGQGPEFLTYFQNEAQLEKSRLLSDRFSAERPKGSFSTLEIQRTEQGDSAMYLCASSLGGRDRVTDTQYFGPGTRLTVL.

This clonotype came up many times. The rearrangement joins TRBV29-1 to TRBJ2-2; 7 bases line up with TRBD2. The germline gives CDR1 SQVTM, CDR2 ANQGSEA. Losses at the gene ends were 7 bases for V and 0 bases for J; bases not matched to a gene: 8. The length of the CDR3 is 15 residues. In DNA form, the CDR3 reads TGCAGCGCCCACTCCGGACTAGCGAACACCGGGGAGCTGTTTTTT. Translated, it gives CSAHSGLANTGELFF.

This clonotype was recorded at least ten times. J is TRBJ1-1 and V is TRBV5-1; D call uncertain. V lost 4 bases and J 1 base, leaving 14 bases between the germline ends. From germline, CDR1 is SGHRS and CDR2 YFSETQ. The CDR3 sequence is 15 residues long. CDR3 DNA sequence: TGCGCCAGCAGCCCCACAGAAAGATCGAACACTGAAGCTTTCTTT. Translated: CASSPTERSNTEAFF.

This clonotype has only a few counts. The V gene is TRBV28, the J gene TRBJ2-3; D is perhaps TRBD2 (6 bases). The V gene lost 3 bases and the J gene lost 2 bases, with 18 bases spanning the gap. Germline-derived CDR1 and CDR2 are MDHEN and SYDVKM. This CDR3 is 17 amino acids long. CDR3 amino acids: CASSFQSGGTHTDTQYF. CDR3 nucleotide sequence: TGTGCCAGCAGTTTTCAGTCTGGAGGGACTCACACAGATACGCAGTATTTT.

Many counts were recorded for this clonotype. The rearrangement uses TRBV7-3 and TRBJ2-6; D ambiguous. Germline V lookup: CDR1 SGHTA, CDR2 FQGTGA. The CDR3 covers 13 residues. Trimming cost V 2 bases and J 4 bases, with 3 bases left between them. As DNA, the CDR3 is TGTGCCAGCAGCTTAGGCGGGGCCAACGTCCTGACTTTC. Its protein product is CASSLGGANVLTF.

The V call is TRBV28, the J call TRBJ1-5; D is unclear. This CDR3 is 16 amino acids long. V was clipped by 2 bases and J by 0 bases, with 11 bases between them. The germline V gene encodes CDR1 MDHEN and CDR2 SYDVKM. CDR3 coding DNA: TGTGCCAGCAGTTTAGGTACAAGATTTAGCAATCAGCCCCAGCATTTT. It translates to CASSLGTRFSNQPQHF.

The CDR3, as DNA: TGTGCCAGCAGCTTGGTTGCTAGCGGAAGTTACGAGCAGTACTTC. Amino acid sequence: CASSLVASGSYEQYF. V gene TRBV5-5 combines with J gene TRBJ2-7; 7 nucleotides line up with TRBD2. The CDR3 extends over 15 amino acids. J lost 4 bases, V lost 0 bases, and 7 bases had no gene match. CDR1 is SGHKS, CDR2 YYEKEE, per germline (reference sequence).

This clonotype showed up many times. The J gene is TRBJ2-1, the V gene TRBV10-1; 10 positions agree with TRBD2. The CDR3 has 17 amino acids. CDR1 and CDR2 (germline): WNHNN, SYGVQD (reference sequence). J lost 6 bases, V lost 1 base, and 9 bases had no gene match. CDR3 in DNA: TGCGCCAGCAGTGAGTTAGCGGGGGGTAGGAACCCCAATGAGCAGTTCTTC. Protein sequence: CASSELAGGRNPNEQFF.

The chain recombines TRBV27 with TRBJ2-1; TRBD2 agrees at 8 bases. CDR3 size: 16 residues. Per the germline V gene, CDR1 is MNHEY and CDR2 is SMNVEV (reference sequence). After removal of 4 bases from V and 10 bases from J, the junction contained 15 bases not matched to a gene. CDR3 sequence reads: CASSYRSGTRPREQFF. The CDR3 DNA is TGTGCCAGCAGTTACCGCTCCGGGACTAGGCCTCGAGAGCAGTTCTTC.

This clonotype was detected ten times or more. Written as DNA, the CDR3 is TGTGCCAGCAGCACTCGGCCCGACAAGAATTCGAACACCGGGGAGCTGTTTTTT. It encodes CASSTRPDKNSNTGELFF. The chain recombines TRBV5-5 with TRBJ2-2; D is unclear. The CDR3 is made up of 18 amino acids. The V gene's germline CDR1 is SGHKS and CDR2 YYEKEE (reference sequence). V lost 4 bases, J lost 0 bases, and 19 bases lay in between.

The sample holds many counts of this clonotype. The V gene is TRBV28, the J gene TRBJ1-2; no firm D call. Trimming took off 2 bases at V and 0 bases at J, with 16 bases between the two ends. Germline loops: CDR1 MDHEN, CDR2 SYDVKM. The CDR3 spans 17 residues. For the CDR3, the DNA is TGTGCCAGCAGTTTAGTTAAAGATGTCTCCGCTAACTATGGCTACACCTTC. Translated: CASSLVKDVSANYGYTF.

The rearrangement links TRBV5-4 to TRBJ1-3; D may be TRBD1 (5 bases). CDR1 is SGHNT, CDR2 YYREEE, per germline (reference sequence). CDR3 length equals 15 residues. V lost 1 base to trimming and J lost 8 bases, with 16 bases between them. The CDR3: CASSLYPRAGDTIYF. Written as DNA, the CDR3 is TGTGCCAGCAGCTTGTATCCCAGGGCCGGCGACACCATATATTTT.